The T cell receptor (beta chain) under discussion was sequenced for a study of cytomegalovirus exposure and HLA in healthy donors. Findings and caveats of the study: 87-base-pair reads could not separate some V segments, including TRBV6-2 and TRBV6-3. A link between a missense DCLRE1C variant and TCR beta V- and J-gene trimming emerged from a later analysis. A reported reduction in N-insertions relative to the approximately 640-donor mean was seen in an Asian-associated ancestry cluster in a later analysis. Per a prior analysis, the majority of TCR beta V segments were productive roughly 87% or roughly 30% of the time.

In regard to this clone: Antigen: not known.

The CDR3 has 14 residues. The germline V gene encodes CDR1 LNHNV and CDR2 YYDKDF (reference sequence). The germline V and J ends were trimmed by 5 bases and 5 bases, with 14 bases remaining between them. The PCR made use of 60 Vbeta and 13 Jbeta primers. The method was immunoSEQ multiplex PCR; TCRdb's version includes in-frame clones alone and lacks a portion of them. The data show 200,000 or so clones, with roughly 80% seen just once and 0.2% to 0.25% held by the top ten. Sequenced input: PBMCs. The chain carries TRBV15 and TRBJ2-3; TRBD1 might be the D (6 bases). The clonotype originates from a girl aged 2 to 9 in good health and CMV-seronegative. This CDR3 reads CATSSGQLIDTQYF. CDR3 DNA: TGTGCCACCAGCTCTGGACAGTTAATAGATACGCAGTATTTT.